Shown below are 26 T cell receptor beta chains from a single sample sequenced in a study of cytomegalovirus exposure and HLA in healthy donors. PCR employed 60 Vbeta and 13 Jbeta primers. Produced via immunoSEQ multiplex PCR; TCRdb's table is partial and in-frame only. The table lists about 180,000 clones, around 80% of them singletons, with about 4% in the top ten. The specimen sequenced was PBMCs. These receptors came from a woman in her sixties in good health and CMV-seropositive.

This chain connects TRBV5-1 to TRBJ1-1; the match to TRBD1 covers 7 bases. V gave up 0 bases and J gave up 1 base; unmatched junction bases: 12. The CDR3 loop spans 18 amino acids. Germline V lookup: CDR1 SGHRS, CDR2 YFSETQ. CDR3 region: CASSLDRGRNARNTEAFF. CDR3 sequence (DNA): TGCGCCAGCAGCTTGGATAGGGGGCGCAACGCCCGGAACACTGAAGCTTTCTTT.

In this sample, this clone turned up once. No conserved phenylalanine or tryptophan is present at the end of the CDR3, so a read error is the likely explanation. V usage is TRBV28 and J usage is TRBJ2-2; 12 nucleotides agree with TRBD2. V lost 5 bases, J lost 3 bases, and 4 bases stayed unmatched. The CDR3 length is 16 residues. The germline gives CDR1 MDHEN, CDR2 SYDVKM. In nucleotides, the CDR3 is TGTGCCAGCAGTCTGGGACTAGCGGGCCACACCGGGGAGCTGTTTTCT. Protein: CASSLGLAGHTGELFS.

The chain is built from TRBV27 and TRBJ1-4; tentatively, D is TRBD1 (5 bases). This CDR3 has 13 amino acids. Germline CDR1 reads MNHEY; CDR2 reads SMNVEV (reference sequence). Trimming shortened V by 3 bases and J by 8 bases, and 10 bases separated the two germline ends. The CDR3 protein is CASSFGHKEKLFF. CDR3 bases: TGTGCCAGCAGTTTTGGACACAAGGAAAAACTGTTTTTT.

V gene TRBV27 combines with J gene TRBJ1-2; 9 bases are a match to TRBD1. CDR1 is MNHEY, CDR2 SMNVEV, per germline (reference sequence). The CDR3 extends over 14 amino acids. V shed 5 bases and J 7 bases; nucleotides not matched to a gene: 8. The CDR3 DNA is TGTGCCAGCAGTAGACGGACAGGGGCGGGTGGCTACACCTTC. It codes for CASSRRTGAGGYTF.

There are a few counts of this clone. The CDR3 is CASTLGGAIHGYTF. CDR3 bases: TGTGCCAGCACCCTGGGGGGGGCTATCCATGGCTACACCTTC. The genes are TRBV5-4 and TRBJ1-2, with TRBD1 as a possible D gene (6 bases). Trimming took off 6 bases at V and 6 bases at J, with 18 bases between the two ends. The CDR3 spans 14 residues. Germline-derived CDR1 and CDR2 are SGHNT and YYREEE (reference sequence).

The chain uses TRBV10-3 and TRBJ1-2, with TRBD1 matching 7 bases. The ends lost 6 bases at V and 3 bases at J; junction bases unmatched: 7. The CDR3 runs to 14 residues. Germline assignment: CDR1 ENHRY and CDR2 SYGVKD. The CDR3: CAIRMTGTDYGYTF. The DNA of the CDR3 is TGTGCCATCAGGATGACAGGGACGGACTATGGCTACACCTTC.

The gene calls are TRBV5-1 and TRBJ2-5; D might be TRBD1 (6 bases). The germline CDR1 and CDR2 sequences are SGHRS and YFSETQ. Trimming cost V 2 bases and J 5 bases, with 16 bases left between them. The CDR3 consists of 15 residues. The CDR3 nucleotides are TGCGCCAGCAGCTTTGGACACACAGGGTTGGAGACCCAGTACTTC. Translation: CASSFGHTGLETQYF.

The chain joins TRBV7-3 to TRBJ2-1; 8 bases map to TRBD2. In germline, CDR1 is SGHTA, CDR2 FQGTGA. Losses at the gene ends were 5 bases for V and 8 bases for J; bases not matched to a gene: 14. The CDR3 is made up of 16 amino acids. The CDR3 loop is CASSRSGTSIYHEQFF. CDR3 DNA: TGTGCCAGCAGCCGCTCCGGGACTAGTATCTATCATGAGCAGTTCTTC.

This chain uses TRBV5-1 with TRBJ1-2, with a tentative D call TRBD1 (6 bases). This CDR3 has 13 amino acids. Germline CDR1 reads SGHRS; CDR2 reads YFSETQ. Trimming took 5 bases from V and 7 from J, leaving 15 bases between them. As DNA, the CDR3 is TGCGCCAGCAGTACTACCGGGACATCTGGCTACACCTTC. It codes for CASSTTGTSGYTF.

This clone was detected only a few times. The chain combines TRBV11-2 with TRBJ2-1, with 11 nucleotides matching TRBD2. Germline assignment: CDR1 SGHAT and CDR2 FQNNGV. This CDR3 region has 16 residues. Trimming removed 2 bases from V and 5 bases from J; junction bases left unmatched: 5. Here the CDR3 reads CASSLNSGGVHNEQFF. For the CDR3, the DNA is TGTGCCAGCAGCTTAAATAGCGGGGGGGTACACAATGAGCAGTTCTTC.

The CDR3 here is CAIKAVGGGRTDTQYF. CDR3 nucleotide sequence: TGTGCCATCAAGGCAGTTGGCGGGGGACGCACAGATACGCAGTATTTT. The chain links TRBV10-3 to TRBJ2-3, with TRBD2 matching over 7 bases. After removal of 7 bases from V and 1 base from J, the junction contained 11 bases not matched to a gene. The CDR3 totals 16 residues. Germline loops: CDR1 ENHRY, CDR2 SYGVKD.

The chain joins TRBV7-2 to TRBJ2-2; the match to TRBD2 covers 7 bases. The CDR3 runs 15 residues. Germline V lookup: CDR1 SGHTA, CDR2 FQGNSA. The J segment lost 6 bases and the V segment lost 0 bases, leaving 4 bases of the junction unmatched. CDR3 amino acids: CASSLAGGVAGELFF. The DNA of the CDR3 is TGTGCCAGCAGCTTAGCGGGGGGGGTCGCCGGGGAGCTGTTTTTT.

Details on this clone: Its ends do not fully match the called genes, so a read error is possible. The chain carries TRBV18 and TRBJ2-5; D might be TRBD2 (6 bases). In germline, CDR1 is KGHSH, CDR2 LQKENI. CDR3 length equals 15 residues. CDR3 protein: CASPPGPRGLETQYF. Here the CDR3 DNA reads TGTGCCAGCCCACCGGGACCGAGGGGACTGGAGACCCAGTACTTC.

With regard to this clone: Other DNA sequences of this sample code for an identical CDR3. The J gene is TRBJ2-5, the V gene TRBV11-2, with 9 bases lining up with TRBD2. Germline assignment: CDR1 SGHAT and CDR2 FQNNGV. The CDR3 extends over 17 amino acids. V trimming: 1 base; J trimming: 5 bases; junction bases outside the gene matches: 11. The CDR3 here is CASSLVLTSGAPETQYF. Written as DNA, the CDR3 is TGTGCCAGCAGCTTAGTCTTGACTAGCGGAGCTCCTGAGACCCAGTACTTC.

The J gene is TRBJ1-4, the V gene TRBV6-1; 7 nucleotides agree with TRBD1. Unmatched junction bases numbered 13, after V lost 5 bases and J lost 7 bases. The germline V gene has CDR1 MNHNS and CDR2 SASEGT. This CDR3 region has 16 residues. CDR3 in DNA: TGTGCCAGCAGTCAAGGTGGAGGGGGCGAAGTTGAAAAACTGTTTTTT. This encodes CASSQGGGGEVEKLFF.

The chain employs TRBV9 and TRBJ2-5; D uncertain. Germline loops: CDR1 SGDLS, CDR2 YYNGEE. The CDR3 is 15 amino acids. The V and J ends lost 6 bases and 1 base respectively, with 16 bases between them. In DNA form, the CDR3 reads TGTGCCAGCACCTCCAGAGAGGTCGCCCAAGAGACCCAGTACTTC. It specifies CASTSREVAQETQYF.

This chain links TRBV10-3 with TRBJ1-2, with no clear D. The CDR3 extends over 14 amino acids. Trimming removed 7 bases at V and 0 bases at J, with 12 bases between. CDR1 is ENHRY and CDR2 is SYGVKD in the germline V gene. The CDR3 region is CAITQTRSNYGYTF. The CDR3 nucleotides read TGTGCCATCACTCAGACAAGGTCTAACTATGGCTACACCTTC.

This chain links TRBV19 with TRBJ1-3; 9 positions match TRBD1. V shed 10 bases, J shed 2 bases, and the junction held 3 bases outside the gene matches. This CDR3 is built from 13 residues. Germline CDR1 LNHDA, CDR2 SQIVND (reference sequence). Here the CDR3 reads CATNRGPGNTIYF. Here the CDR3 DNA reads TGTGCCACAAACAGGGGGCCTGGAAACACCATATATTTT.

CDR3 protein: CAIKTDSNTGELFF. The CDR3 DNA reads as TGTGCCATCAAGACCGACTCGAACACCGGGGAGCTGTTTTTT. V gene TRBV10-3 combines with J gene TRBJ2-2; D remains unclear. Germline lookup yields CDR1 ENHRY and CDR2 SYGVKD. CDR3 length: 14 amino acids. V shed 7 bases and J shed 0 bases, with 9 bases lying between them.

The chain employs TRBV6-1 and TRBJ1-1, with D unclear. The CDR3 runs 13 residues. V lost 4 bases, J lost 5 bases, and 11 bases lay in between. CDR1 and CDR2 (germline): MNHNS, SASEGT. CDR3 protein: CASSAAGGTEAFF. CDR3 bases: TGTGCCAGCAGTGCAGCCGGCGGGACTGAAGCTTTCTTT.

CDR3 nucleotides: TGTGCCAGCAGTGAAGTAGGGGGACAGGGCTATGGCTACACCTTC. Its protein product is CASSEVGGQGYGYTF. The gene calls are TRBV6-1 and TRBJ1-2; 9 bases match TRBD1. CDR3 length: 15 amino acids. From germline, CDR1 is MNHNS and CDR2 SASEGT. After removal of 1 base from V and 4 bases from J, the junction contained 4 bases not matched to a gene.

V is TRBV10-1 and J is TRBJ2-7; unclear D gene. The CDR3 loop spans 16 amino acids. CDR1 is WNHNN, CDR2 SYGVQD, per germline (reference sequence). V was cut by 8 bases and J by 1 base, with 21 bases left in between. The CDR3 nucleotides read TGCGCCAGCCCCGAGATGTCCCGCACCTTGTCCTACGAGCAGTACTTC. It encodes CASPEMSRTLSYEQYF.

This clone counts as large. This chain links TRBV25-1 with TRBJ1-1; D remains ambiguous. Trimming removed 1 base from V and 11 bases from J, with 11 bases in between. In germline, CDR1 is MGHDK, CDR2 SYGVNS. There are 12 residues in the CDR3. CDR3 nucleotides: TGTGCCAGCAGTGAATCGCGGGCACCGGCTTTCTTT. This codes for CASSESRAPAFF.

This rearrangement joins TRBV28 to TRBJ1-4; D is ambiguous. Germline CDR1 reads MDHEN; CDR2 reads SYDVKM. The germline V and J ends were trimmed by 7 bases and 3 bases, with 6 bases remaining between them. This CDR3 comprises 12 residues. CDR3 nucleotides: TGTGCCAGCACCGGGGCTAATGAAAAACTGTTTTTT. This encodes CASTGANEKLFF.

The rearrangement joins TRBV7-8 to TRBJ2-5, with unresolved D. The DNA end is more similar to TRBJ2-7, so the J call may be wrong. CDR3 length: 11 residues. Per germline, CDR1 SGHVS and CDR2 FQNEAQ. The CDR3 DNA is TGTGCCAGCAGCTCCTACTACGAGCAGTACTTC. Protein: CASSSYYEQYF.

The chain joins TRBV10-3 to TRBJ1-1, with TRBD1 as a possible D gene (6 bases). The germline V gene encodes CDR1 ENHRY and CDR2 SYGVKD. Trimming took 0 bases from V and 1 from J, leaving 9 bases between them. CDR3 length equals 15 residues. CDR3 region: CAISESKTGNTEAFF. The CDR3 DNA reads TGTGCCATCAGTGAGTCTAAGACAGGGAACACTGAAGCTTTCTTT.